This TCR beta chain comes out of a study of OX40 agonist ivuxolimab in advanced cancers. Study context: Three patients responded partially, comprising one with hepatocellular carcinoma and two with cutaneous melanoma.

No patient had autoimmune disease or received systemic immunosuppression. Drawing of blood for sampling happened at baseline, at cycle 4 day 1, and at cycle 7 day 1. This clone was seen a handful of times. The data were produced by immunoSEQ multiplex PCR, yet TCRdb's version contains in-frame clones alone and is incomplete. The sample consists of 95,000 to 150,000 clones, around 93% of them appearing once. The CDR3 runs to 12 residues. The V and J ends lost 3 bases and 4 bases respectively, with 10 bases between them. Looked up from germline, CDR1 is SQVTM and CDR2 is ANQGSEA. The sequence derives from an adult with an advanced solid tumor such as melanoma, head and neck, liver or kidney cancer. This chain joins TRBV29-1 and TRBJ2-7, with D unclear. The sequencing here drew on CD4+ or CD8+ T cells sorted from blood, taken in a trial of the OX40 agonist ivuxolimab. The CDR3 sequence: CSVEGPRYEQYF. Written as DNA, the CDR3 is TGCAGCGTTGAGGGCCCACGATACGAGCAGTACTTC.